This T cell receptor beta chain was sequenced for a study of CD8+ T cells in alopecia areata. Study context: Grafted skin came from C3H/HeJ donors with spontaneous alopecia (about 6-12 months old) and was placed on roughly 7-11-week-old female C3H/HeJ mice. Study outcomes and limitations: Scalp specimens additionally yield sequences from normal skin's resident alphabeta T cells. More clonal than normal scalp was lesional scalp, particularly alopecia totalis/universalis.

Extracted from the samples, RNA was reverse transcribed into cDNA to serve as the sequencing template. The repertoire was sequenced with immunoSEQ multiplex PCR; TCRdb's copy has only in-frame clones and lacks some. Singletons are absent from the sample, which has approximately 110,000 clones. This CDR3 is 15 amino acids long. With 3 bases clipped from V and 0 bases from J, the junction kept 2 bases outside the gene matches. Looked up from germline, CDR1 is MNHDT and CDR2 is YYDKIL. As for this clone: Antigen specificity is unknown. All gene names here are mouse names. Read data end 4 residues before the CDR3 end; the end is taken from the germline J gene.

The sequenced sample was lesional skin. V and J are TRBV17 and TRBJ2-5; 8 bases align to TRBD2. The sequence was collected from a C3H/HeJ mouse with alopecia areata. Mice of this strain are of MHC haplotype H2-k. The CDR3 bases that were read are TGTGCTAGCAGTAGTTGGGGGGGTAACCAAGAC. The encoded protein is CASSSWGGNQD. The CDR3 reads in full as CASSSWGGNQDTQYF.